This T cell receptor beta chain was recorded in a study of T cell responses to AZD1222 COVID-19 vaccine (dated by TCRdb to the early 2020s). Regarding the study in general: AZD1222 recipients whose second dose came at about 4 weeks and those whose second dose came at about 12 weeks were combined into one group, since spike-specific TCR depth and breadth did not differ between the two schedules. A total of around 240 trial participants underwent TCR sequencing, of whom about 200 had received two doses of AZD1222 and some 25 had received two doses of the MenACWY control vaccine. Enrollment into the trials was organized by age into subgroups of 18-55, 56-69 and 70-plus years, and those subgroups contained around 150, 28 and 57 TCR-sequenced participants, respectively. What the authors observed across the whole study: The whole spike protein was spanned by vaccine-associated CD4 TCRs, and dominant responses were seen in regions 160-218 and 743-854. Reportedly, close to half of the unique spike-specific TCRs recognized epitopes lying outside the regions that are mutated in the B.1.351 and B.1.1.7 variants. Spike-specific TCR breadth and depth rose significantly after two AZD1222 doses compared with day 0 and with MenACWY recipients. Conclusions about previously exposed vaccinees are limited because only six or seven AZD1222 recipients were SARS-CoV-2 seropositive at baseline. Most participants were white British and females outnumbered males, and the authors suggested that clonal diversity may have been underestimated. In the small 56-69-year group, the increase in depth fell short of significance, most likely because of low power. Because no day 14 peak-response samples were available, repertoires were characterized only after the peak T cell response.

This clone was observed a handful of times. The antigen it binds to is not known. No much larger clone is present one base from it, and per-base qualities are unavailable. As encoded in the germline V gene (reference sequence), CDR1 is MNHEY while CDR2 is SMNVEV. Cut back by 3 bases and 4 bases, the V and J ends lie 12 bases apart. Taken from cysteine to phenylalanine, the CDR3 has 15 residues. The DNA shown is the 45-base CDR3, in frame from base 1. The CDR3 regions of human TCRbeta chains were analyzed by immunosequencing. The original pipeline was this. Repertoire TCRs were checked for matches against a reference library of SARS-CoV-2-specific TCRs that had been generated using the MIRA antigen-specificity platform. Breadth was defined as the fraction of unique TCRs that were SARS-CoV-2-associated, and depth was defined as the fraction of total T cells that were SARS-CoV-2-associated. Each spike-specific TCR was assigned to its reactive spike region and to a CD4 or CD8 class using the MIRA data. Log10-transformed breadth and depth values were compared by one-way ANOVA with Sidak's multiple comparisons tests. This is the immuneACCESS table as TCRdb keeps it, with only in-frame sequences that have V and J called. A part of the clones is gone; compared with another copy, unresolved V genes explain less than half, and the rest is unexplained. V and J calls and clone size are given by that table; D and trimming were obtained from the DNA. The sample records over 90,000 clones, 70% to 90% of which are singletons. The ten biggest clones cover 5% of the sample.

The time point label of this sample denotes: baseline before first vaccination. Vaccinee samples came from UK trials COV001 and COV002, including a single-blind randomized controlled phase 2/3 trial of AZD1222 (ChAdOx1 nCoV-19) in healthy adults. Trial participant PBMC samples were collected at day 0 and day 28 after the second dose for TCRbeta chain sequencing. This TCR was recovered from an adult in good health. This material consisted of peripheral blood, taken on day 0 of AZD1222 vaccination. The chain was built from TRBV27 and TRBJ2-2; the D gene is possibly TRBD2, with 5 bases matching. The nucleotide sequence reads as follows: TGTGCCAGCAGTTTTTTTGGACTTTTCACCGGGGAGCTGTTTTTT. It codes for CASSFFGLFTGELFF.